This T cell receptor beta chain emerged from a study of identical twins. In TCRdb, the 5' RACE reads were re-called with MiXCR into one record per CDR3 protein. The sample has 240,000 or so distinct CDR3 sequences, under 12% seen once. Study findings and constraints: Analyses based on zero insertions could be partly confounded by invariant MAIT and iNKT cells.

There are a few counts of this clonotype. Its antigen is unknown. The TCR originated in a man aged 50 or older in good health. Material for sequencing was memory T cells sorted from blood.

The DNA for the CDR3 is TGCAGCGTTGAAGTCTCTTCTAGCGGACGCACAGATACGCAGTATTTT. This codes for CSVEVSSSGRTDTQYF. The rearrangement joins TRBV29-1 to TRBJ2-3, with TRBD2 matching 7 bases. V dropped 1 base and J dropped 1; count of bases not matched to a gene: 8. CDR1 is SQVTM and CDR2 is ANQGSEA in the germline V gene. There are 16 residues in the CDR3.